Here is one T cell receptor beta chain with its context. Its target is unknown. This entry belongs to a study of beta chain features in type 1 diabetes. Findings and limits, study-wide: Type 1 diabetes patients had fewer VDJ junction insertions and more deletions. Although PCR might favor shorter templates, it would do so equally in patients and controls.

Markers CD45RO/CCR7/CD25/CD127/CD95/CD27 served to sort CD4+ naive, central memory, regulatory and stem cell-like memory cells. The germline V gene has CDR1 SNHLY and CDR2 FYNNEI. V dropped 6 bases and J dropped 4 bases, with 7 bases sitting between them. The CDR3 loop spans 12 amino acids. Of the isolated RNA, all was reverse transcribed, and so the sequenced material was expressed TCRB transcripts. Assay used: immunoSEQ multiplex PCR; TCRdb lists only in-frame clones, some missing. Of under 950,000 clones detected, roughly 16% appear once; the ten largest clones hold about 0.025%. Sequencing was carried out using naive CD4+ T cells from blood. The J gene is TRBJ1-3, the V gene TRBV2; D is unresolved. The source of this sequence is a young woman in good health. DNA for the CDR3: TGTGCCAGCAGGGGGTTCGGAAACACCATATATTTT. Protein product: CASRGFGNTIYF.